One and the same sample provided the 13 T cell receptor beta chains below, sequenced in a study of PD-L1 blockade in urothelial cancer. Some clones are missing from TCRdb's copy, which holds only in-frame ones; the method was immunoSEQ multiplex PCR. This table has about 100,000 clones, 91% appearing once. This specimen was PBMCs, taken around atezolizumab (anti-PD-L1) treatment. Receptors originate from a woman at least 80 years old with urothelial cancer.

The chain has TRBV30 and TRBJ1-4, with D hard to call. CDR1 is GTSNPN and CDR2 is SVGIG in the germline V gene (reference sequence). V lost 1 base, J lost 0 bases, and 9 bases lay in between. This CDR3 contains 15 residues. In nucleotides, the CDR3 is TGTGCCTGGAGTGCCGGACTTTCAACTAATGAAAAACTGTTTTTT. Protein sequence: CAWSAGLSTNEKLFF.

J is TRBJ2-2 and V is TRBV5-4; a possible D gene is TRBD2 (6 bases). V was cut by 0 bases and J by 6 bases, with 12 bases left in between. Germline loops: CDR1 SGHNT, CDR2 YYREEE (reference sequence). This CDR3 has 15 residues. CDR3 region: CASSLARELAGELFF. The CDR3 bases are TGTGCCAGCAGCTTGGCTCGGGAGTTGGCCGGGGAGCTGTTTTTT.

This chain joins TRBV7-7 and TRBJ1-1, with no clear D. V dropped 2 bases and J dropped 5 bases, with 9 bases sitting between them. Per germline, CDR1 SSHAT and CDR2 FNYEAQ (reference sequence). The CDR3 extends over 13 amino acids. This CDR3 reads CASSLRRGTEAFF. In DNA form, the CDR3 reads TGTGCCAGCAGCTTAAGAAGAGGGACTGAAGCTTTCTTT. Based on the CDR3 plus reference TRBV7-7 and TRBJ1-1, the full variable domain is GAGVSQSPRYKVTKRGQDVTLRCDPISSHATLYWYQQALGQGPEFLTYFNYEAQPDKSGLPSDRFSAERPEGSISTLTIQRTEQRDSAMYRCASSLRRGTEAFFGQGTRLTVV.

V is TRBV18 and J is TRBJ2-1, with D possibly TRBD2 on 5 matching bases. From germline, CDR1 is KGHSH and CDR2 LQKENI. CDR3 size: 14 residues. The V end was cut by 2 bases, the J end by 8 bases, with 13 bases between. DNA of the CDR3: TGTGCCAGCTCACCATTCAGTCTAGCCGATGAGCAGTTCTTC. Its protein is CASSPFSLADEQFF.

CDR3 sequence: CASGKSGGRYNEQFF. The CDR3 coding sequence is TGTGCCAGCGGAAAATCTGGCGGGAGGTACAATGAGCAGTTCTTC. The chain links TRBV27 to TRBJ2-1; TRBD2 agrees at 8 bases. V dropped 8 bases and J dropped 4; count of bases not matched to a gene: 10. The CDR3 covers 15 residues. Germline CDR1 and CDR2: MNHEY and SMNVEV (reference sequence).

This sequence joins TRBV2 and TRBJ2-1; 8 bases fit TRBD2. Germline loops: CDR1 SNHLY, CDR2 FYNNEI. V shed 2 bases, J shed 11 bases, and the junction held 11 bases outside the gene matches. The CDR3 runs to 15 residues. The CDR3: CASSERWAGGLQQFF. The CDR3 DNA is TGTGCCAGCAGTGAAAGGTGGGCGGGAGGCCTACAGCAGTTCTTC.

About this clone: This same CDR3 is encoded by further DNA sequences in the sample. The CDR3 nucleotides are TGTGCCAGCAGCCAAGACAGGGGGCCCTATGGCTACACCTTC. Translating it yields CASSQDRGPYGYTF. The chain links TRBV14 to TRBJ1-2; TRBD1 matches 8 bases. The CDR3 is 14 residues long. Germline CDR1 and CDR2: SGHDN and FVKESK. Trimming took 0 bases from V and 4 from J; bases not matched to a gene: 1.

This rearrangement joins TRBV7-6 to TRBJ2-3; D is perhaps TRBD2 (5 bases). Trimming stripped 1 base from V and 1 base from J, with 12 bases between. This CDR3 spans 16 amino acids. From germline, CDR1 is SGHVS and CDR2 FNYEAQ. The CDR3 coding sequence is TGTGCCAGCAGCTTAGGAGCGGCACTAGGCACAGATACGCAGTATTTT. Translated, it gives CASSLGAALGTDTQYF.

V is TRBV6-1 and J is TRBJ2-7; 8 nucleotides agree with TRBD1. The CDR3 runs to 17 residues. Germline CDR1 reads MNHNS; CDR2 reads SASEGT. V trimming: 4 bases; J trimming: 1 base; junction bases outside the gene matches: 12. CDR3 coding DNA: TGTGCCAGCAGTGCGGGGACAGGCTACTACCAGTCCTACGAGCAGTACTTC. Its protein product is CASSAGTGYYQSYEQYF.

The chain employs TRBV14 and TRBJ2-3; no clear D gene. This CDR3 contains 13 residues. Trimming took 0 bases from V and 8 from J, leaving 9 bases between them. Germline loops: CDR1 SGHDN, CDR2 FVKESK. The CDR3 loop is CASSQEGTPTQYF. The CDR3 nucleotides read TGTGCCAGCAGCCAAGAGGGCACCCCTACGCAGTATTTT.

The rearrangement joins TRBV2 to TRBJ1-1; 8 bases are a match to TRBD1. Germline CDR1 and CDR2: SNHLY and FYNNEI. The CDR3 loop spans 14 amino acids. The V and J ends lost 8 bases and 4 bases, in that order; junction bases with no gene match: 9. The CDR3 DNA sequence: TGTGCCAGCCGCAGGGGGCCTGGGGGCACTGAAGCTTTCTTT. Translated: CASRRGPGGTEAFF.

The rearrangement uses TRBV9 and TRBJ2-5; D remains ambiguous. V lost 0 bases and J lost 3, with 12 bases in between. The CDR3 is made up of 15 amino acids. Per the germline V gene, CDR1 is SGDLS and CDR2 is YYNGEE. DNA for the CDR3: TGTGCCAGCAGCGTAGGCGTTAATTCGAAAGAGACCCAGTACTTC. It translates to CASSVGVNSKETQYF.

This chain joins TRBV30 and TRBJ2-1; D unclear. V was clipped by 3 bases and J by 6 bases, with 15 bases between them. Germline loops: CDR1 GTSNPN, CDR2 SVGIG (reference sequence). The CDR3 has 14 amino acids. CDR3: CAWRGAGTVNEQFF. CDR3 coding DNA: TGTGCCTGGAGGGGCGCCGGAACCGTCAATGAGCAGTTCTTC.